This is a list of T cell receptor beta chains from one sample in a study of cytomegalovirus exposure and HLA in healthy donors. Sequencing was performed with immunoSEQ multiplex PCR; in TCRdb, only in-frame clones are kept and a portion is missing. The profile covers about 89,000 clones, with 85% appearing a single time and about 7.7% taken by the ten largest. The sequenced sample was PBMCs. These receptors originate from a man in his forties in good health and CMV-seropositive. Each CDR3 is given with its conserved first and last residue. Fields, in order: D gene, V gene, J gene, clone size, CDR3 DNA, CDR3 protein. The D gene is left open where the match is weak. A clone size is listed for some rows: how often the clone was seen (once, few, many), or a class if it is expanded.

d_gene: NA; v_gene: TRBV7-3; j_gene: TRBJ2-5; abundance: NA; CDR3nt: TGTGCCAGCAGCTTAAGTAGACAAGAGACCCAGTACTTC; CDR3aa: CASSLSRQETQYF
d_gene: NA; v_gene: TRBV29-1; j_gene: TRBJ1-1; abundance: NA; CDR3nt: TGCAGCGTTGATCAGGTTTTGAACACTGAAGCTTTCTTT; CDR3aa: CSVDQVLNTEAFF
d_gene: TRBD2; v_gene: TRBV28; j_gene: TRBJ2-2; abundance: once; CDR3nt: TGTGCCAGCAGCTGGAGCGGGGGGGCCATGAACACCGGGGAGCTGTTTTTT; CDR3aa: CASSWSGGAMNTGELFF
d_gene: TRBD1; v_gene: TRBV7-9; j_gene: TRBJ1-4; abundance: NA; CDR3nt: TGTTCCAGCAGCCCGGGACAGGCAATGCTTAATGAAAAACTGTTTTTT; CDR3aa: CSSSPGQAMLNEKLFF
d_gene: NA; v_gene: TRBV30; j_gene: TRBJ1-6; abundance: NA; CDR3nt: TGTGCCTGGAAAAGTCAGGGATTACCCCTCCACTTT; CDR3aa: CAWKSQGLPLHF
d_gene: NA; v_gene: TRBV7-2; j_gene: TRBJ1-2; abundance: NA; CDR3nt: TGTGCCAGCAGCTCCCCCACGGCAGGGAGGTATGGCTACACCTTC; CDR3aa: CASSSPTAGRYGYTF
d_gene: NA; v_gene: TRBV5-4; j_gene: TRBJ1-2; abundance: few; CDR3nt: TGTGCCAGCAGCACCGCAGGAAACTATGGCTACACCTTC; CDR3aa: CASSTAGNYGYTF
d_gene: NA; v_gene: TRBV9; j_gene: TRBJ1-6; abundance: NA; CDR3nt: TGTGCCAGCCCAGGTGGGTGCTCCTATAATTCACCCCTCCACTTT; CDR3aa: CASPGGCSYNSPLHF
d_gene: NA; v_gene: TRBV12-5; j_gene: TRBJ2-1; abundance: NA; CDR3nt: TGTGCTAGTGGTTTGTACATACAGACTAGTGAGCAGTTCTTC; CDR3aa: CASGLYIQTSEQFF
d_gene: TRBD1; v_gene: TRBV19; j_gene: TRBJ1-1; abundance: NA; CDR3nt: TGTGCCAGTAGTAACCCGGGACAGGGGTCGATAAGGCCTGAAGCTTTCTTT; CDR3aa: CASSNPGQGSIRPEAFF
d_gene: TRBD1; v_gene: TRBV5-4; j_gene: TRBJ1-2; abundance: NA; CDR3nt: TGTGCCAGCAGCGCCCCCTGGACAGGGAGCGGCTACACCTTC; CDR3aa: CASSAPWTGSGYTF
d_gene: NA; v_gene: TRBV19; j_gene: TRBJ1-4; abundance: NA; CDR3nt: TGTGCCAGTAGAGTAAGGGGAGGCGAAAAACTGTTTTTT; CDR3aa: CASRVRGGEKLFF
d_gene: NA; v_gene: TRBV28; j_gene: TRBJ1-4; abundance: once; CDR3nt: TGTGCCAGCATCCAACGGGGTTCGCCCCGCTGGGAAAAACTGTTTTTT; CDR3aa: CASIQRGSPRWEKLFF
d_gene: TRBD1; v_gene: TRBV6-1; j_gene: TRBJ1-5; abundance: NA; CDR3nt: TGTGCCAGCACTAAACAGGGGCATCAGCCCCAGCATTTT; CDR3aa: CASTKQGHQPQHF
d_gene: TRBD1; v_gene: TRBV28; j_gene: TRBJ1-5; abundance: NA; CDR3nt: TGTGCCAGCATTGGACAGGGGAACTACAATCAGCCCCAGCATTTT; CDR3aa: CASIGQGNYNQPQHF
d_gene: NA; v_gene: TRBV7-8; j_gene: TRBJ2-5; abundance: NA; CDR3nt: TGTGCCAGCAGCTTAGGGAGTACGGAGACCCAGTACTTC; CDR3aa: CASSLGSTETQYF
d_gene: NA; v_gene: TRBV16; j_gene: TRBJ1-2; abundance: NA; CDR3nt: TGTGCCAGCAGCCCCCGGGTCCTCCTCTATGGCTACACCTTC; CDR3aa: CASSPRVLLYGYTF
d_gene: NA; v_gene: TRBV19; j_gene: TRBJ1-2; abundance: NA; CDR3nt: TGTGCCAGTAGTAGGGAACACGGGATTCCAGACCCCTATGGCTACACCTTC; CDR3aa: CASSREHGIPDPYGYTF
d_gene: NA; v_gene: TRBV7-9; j_gene: TRBJ1-4; abundance: NA; CDR3nt: TGTGCCAGCAGCCCAGAAGTCGGGATCGTCGAACTGTTTTTT; CDR3aa: CASSPEVGIVELFF
d_gene: NA; v_gene: TRBV18; j_gene: TRBJ2-1; abundance: NA; CDR3nt: TGTGCCAGCTCACCCTCTGGCGGGGAGTACAATGAGCAGTTCTTC; CDR3aa: CASSPSGGEYNEQFF
d_gene: TRBD2; v_gene: TRBV9; j_gene: TRBJ2-3; abundance: NA; CDR3nt: TGTGCCAGCAGCTCAGGACTAGCAGCAGGTCCGCAGTATTTT; CDR3aa: CASSSGLAAGPQYF
d_gene: TRBD2; v_gene: TRBV7-6; j_gene: TRBJ2-2; abundance: NA; CDR3nt: TGTGCCAGCCAAGAGCGGGGGGAAGTGGCCGGGGAGCTGTTTTTT; CDR3aa: CASQERGEVAGELFF
d_gene: TRBD2; v_gene: TRBV7-3; j_gene: TRBJ2-1; abundance: NA; CDR3nt: TGTGCCAGCAGCAATAGCGGGGGGGCCTACAATGAGCAGTTCTTC; CDR3aa: CASSNSGGAYNEQFF
d_gene: TRBD2; v_gene: TRBV5-6; j_gene: TRBJ2-7; abundance: NA; CDR3nt: TGTGCCAGCAGCTTAGAGACTAGCGGGGGGTACGAGCAGTACTTC; CDR3aa: CASSLETSGGYEQYF